This TCR beta chain was recorded in a study of technical replicates of blood from a few donors. TCRdb's table, derived via immunoSEQ multiplex PCR, lists solely in-frame clones and lacks some. The sample has about 62,000 clones, about nine tenths seen once. The V gene's germline CDR1 is MNHNS and CDR2 SASEGT. V trimming: 4 bases; J trimming: 3 bases; junction bases outside the gene matches: 4. The CDR3 totals 15 residues. This chain connects TRBV6-1 to TRBJ1-2; 11 bases line up with TRBD1. Sequencing was done on a sample of PBMCs. This sequence originates from a human donor in good health. Some clones in this sample may be carry-over from other donors' samples. CDR3 coding DNA: TGTGCCAGCAGTGCACGGGACAGGGGGGACTATGGCTACACCTTC. The encoded protein is CASSARDRGDYGYTF.